Following are 9 T cell receptor beta chains from one sample sequenced in a study of CD8+ T cells in alopecia areata (dated by TCRdb to 2017 to 2018). This sample's time point label indicates: about 5 months on oral tofacitinib. The treatment or condition label corresponds to: oral pan-JAK inhibitor, 5-10 mg twice daily. Library creation used the immunoSEQ multiplex PCR assay. For TCR sequencing, RNA was extracted from every sample and reverse transcribed into cDNA to serve as template. The clones in this table, taken by TCRdb from immuneACCESS, are in-frame only. Not every clone is retained; where verified, under half of the shortfall comes from an unresolved V gene, and the cause of the rest is unknown. Within this sample are about 160,000 clones, with approximately 62% of them counted one time only. In total, the top ten clones hold over 12% of the sample. Sequenced here: CD4+ T cells sorted from blood, sampled at week 24, from a patient treated with tofacitinib. All receptors derive from a human donor with alopecia areata.

V gene TRBV5-1 combines with J gene TRBJ2-1; D gene ambiguous. Trimming took 0 bases from V and 0 from J, leaving 7 bases between them. Germline CDR1 reads SGHRS; CDR2 reads YFSETQ. The CDR3 has 15 residues. The CDR3 coding sequence is TGCGCCAGCAGCTTGGGTGGGGACTCCTACAATGAGCAGTTCTTC. It encodes CASSLGGDSYNEQFF.

This chain connects TRBV5-6 to TRBJ1-6; D is ambiguous. The V end was cut by 1 base, the J end by 9 bases, with 8 bases between. CDR1 is SGHDT, CDR2 YYEEEE, per germline. This CDR3 contains 13 residues. As DNA, the CDR3 is TGTGCCAGCAGCTTGTTCGTCGCTTCACCCCTCCACTTT. Translated: CASSLFVASPLHF.

For the CDR3, the DNA is TGTGCCAGCAGCCCTAACCCCACGGGGGGGCCCGGTGATACGCAGTATTTT. This gives the protein CASSPNPTGGPGDTQYF. This rearrangement joins TRBV9 to TRBJ2-3, with 8 bases fitting TRBD2. This CDR3 comprises 17 residues. Germline values: CDR1 SGDLS, CDR2 YYNGEE. V lost 4 bases, J lost 6 bases, and 16 bases stayed unmatched.

J is TRBJ1-6 and V is TRBV5-1; D possibly corresponds to TRBD1 (5 bases). CDR1 is SGHRS, CDR2 YFSETQ, per germline. Trimming left V 0 bases short and J 10 bases short, with 8 bases between. The CDR3 totals 13 residues. The CDR3: CASSLAGSSPLHF. The CDR3 region has the DNA TGCGCCAGCAGCTTGGCAGGGAGCTCACCCCTCCACTTT.

The chain employs TRBV4-1 and TRBJ1-5; TRBD1 is a possible D gene (6 bases). Per germline, CDR1 MGHRA and CDR2 YSYEKL. V lost 1 base and J lost 7, with 14 bases in between. The CDR3 is made up of 15 amino acids. The CDR3 DNA sequence: TGCGCCAGCAGCCAAGTCAGGGGAATCGAGCAGCCCCAGCATTTT. Protein product: CASSQVRGIEQPQHF.

As DNA, the CDR3 is TGTGCCTGGAGTGTACGGGGGGGCCGAGAGACCCAGTACTTC. This translates into CAWSVRGGRETQYF. The chain employs TRBV30 and TRBJ2-5; TRBD2 agrees at 8 bases. V was clipped by 0 bases and J by 4 bases; unmatched bases: 4. The CDR3 loop spans 14 amino acids. CDR1 is GTSNPN and CDR2 is SVGIG in the germline V gene (reference sequence).

CDR3 residues: CSAESSYEQYF. The CDR3 nucleotides are TGCAGTGCCGAGTCGTCCTACGAGCAGTACTTC. V and J are TRBV20-1 and TRBJ2-7; D not resolved. The germline gives CDR1 DFQATT, CDR2 SNEGSKA (reference sequence). CDR3 length equals 11 residues. With 6 bases removed from V and 1 base from J, the gap between germline ends came to 7 bases.

The chain links TRBV19 to TRBJ1-2, with 12 bases fitting TRBD1. Per the germline V gene, CDR1 is LNHDA and CDR2 is SQIVND (reference sequence). V shed 7 bases, J shed 7 bases, and the junction held 13 bases outside the gene matches. This CDR3 has 16 residues. In DNA, the CDR3 is TGTGCCAGTACAACCCGATCCGGGACAGGGGGCTCTGGCTACACCTTC. Its translation is CASTTRSGTGGSGYTF.

This clone was detected only once. DNA for the CDR3: TGTGCCAGCAGCCAGGGATTACCGGGGACCATTGTAGGCTACGAGCAGTACTTC. Translated, it gives CASSQGLPGTIVGYEQYF. V gene TRBV4-2 combines with J gene TRBJ2-7; D could derive from TRBD1 or TRBD2 (5 bases each). Trimming took off 3 bases at V and 3 bases at J, with 24 bases between the two ends. Per the germline V gene, CDR1 is LGHNA and CDR2 is YNFKEQ. The CDR3 loop spans 18 amino acids.